The 25 T cell receptor beta chains below were found in one sample sequenced in a study of early T cells in non-severe SARS-CoV-2 infection. TCRdb recomputed calls from the 5' RACE reads with MiXCR, one row per CDR3 protein. The sample lists tens of thousands of distinct CDR3 sequences, under 15% occurring once. Sample: whole blood. All receptors derive from an adult who was a healthcare worker with PCR-confirmed SARS-CoV-2 infection or an uninfected control (not recorded which).

This clonotype was detected ten times or more. The DNA for the CDR3 is TGTGCCAGCAGAAGAGCCTCAGGGGAAACTGAAGCTTTCTTT. This translates into CASRRASGETEAFF. This sequence joins TRBV12-3 or TRBV12-4 and TRBJ1-1, with D perhaps matching TRBD1 (6 bases). V gave up 6 bases and J gave up 5 bases, with 16 bases separating them. This CDR3 is 14 amino acids long.

This clonotype was observed many times. The rearrangement links TRBV12-3 or TRBV12-4 to TRBJ1-1; 8 nucleotides match TRBD1. The CDR3 sequence is 16 residues long. With 3 bases clipped from V and 1 base from J, the junction kept 7 bases outside the gene matches. The CDR3 reads CASSFQGARRNTEAFF. The CDR3, as DNA: TGTGCCAGCAGTTTCCAGGGGGCGAGGAGGAACACTGAAGCTTTCTTT.

This clonotype has at least ten counts. V usage is TRBV29-1 and J usage is TRBJ2-7, with a weak D call TRBD1 (6 bases). Deletions cut 6 bases from V and 5 bases from J, with 17 bases between. The CDR3 is 13 residues long. The V gene's germline CDR1 is SQVTM and CDR2 ANQGSEA. Here the CDR3 reads CSVTPGAGDEQYF. The CDR3 DNA reads as TGCAGCGTAACGCCAGGGGCCGGTGACGAGCAGTACTTC.

This clonotype was detected ten times or more. The genes are TRBV12-3 or TRBV12-4 and TRBJ2-7; tentative D call: TRBD2 (6 bases). The length of the CDR3 is 16 residues. V dropped 5 bases and J dropped 0 bases, with 17 bases sitting between them. This CDR3 is CASSPQIAASSYEQYF. In DNA, the CDR3 is TGTGCCAGCAGTCCCCAGATAGCGGCGAGCTCCTACGAGCAGTACTTC.

This clonotype was counted at least ten times. This rearrangement joins TRBV6-6 to TRBJ2-1, with a tentative D call TRBD1 (6 bases). Trimming left V 6 bases short and J 0 bases short, with 12 bases between. The CDR3 is 15 residues long. Germline V gives CDR1 MNHNY, CDR2 SVGAGI (reference sequence). The CDR3 coding sequence is TGTGCCAGCAGCGACCAGGGGAGCTCCTACAATGAGCAGTTCTTC. Amino acid sequence: CASSDQGSSYNEQFF.

This clonotype was seen at least ten times. The CDR3 DNA sequence: TGCAGTGCTCATAAGGAGCTTAATGTTTACAATGAGCAGTTCTTC. It translates to CSAHKELNVYNEQFF. This chain links TRBV20-1 with TRBJ2-1; D remains ambiguous. The CDR3 extends over 15 amino acids. Between the trimmed V and J ends, which lost 5 bases and 4 bases, there was a span of 18 bases. Germline V gene data show CDR1 as DFQATT and CDR2 as SNEGSKA (reference sequence).

The chain joins TRBV9 to TRBJ2-7; D remains ambiguous. The CDR3 length is 14 residues. CDR1 is SGDLS, CDR2 YYNGEE, per germline. V lost 1 base and J 2 bases, leaving 10 bases between the germline ends. Here the CDR3 DNA reads TGTGCCAGCAGCGTAAGGGCTGTGGCCTACGAGCAGTACTTC. Its protein product is CASSVRAVAYEQYF. The full variable domain, with the rest looked up from reference TRBV9 and TRBJ2-7, is DSGVTQTPKHLITATGQRVTLRCSPRSGDLSVYWYQQSLDQGLQFLIQYYNGEERAKGNILERFSAQQFPDLHSELNLSSLELGDSALYFCASSVRAVAYEQYFGPGTRLTVT.

A few counts support this clonotype. The J gene is TRBJ2-7, the V gene TRBV20-1, with a possible D match to TRBD1 (6 bases). Germline CDR1 and CDR2: DFQATT and SNEGSKA (reference sequence). CDR3 length: 12 amino acids. V was clipped by 2 bases and J by 8 bases, with 13 bases between them. The DNA for the CDR3 is TGCAGTGCTAGATTGGACAGCACCAAGCAGTACTTC. Residues: CSARLDSTKQYF.

The chain joins TRBV20-1 to TRBJ2-7; 9 positions match TRBD2. V gave up 5 bases and J gave up 6 bases; unmatched junction bases: 11. The CDR3 runs to 14 residues. Germline CDR1 reads DFQATT; CDR2 reads SNEGSKA (reference sequence). CDR3 coding DNA: TGCAGTGCTGCAAAGGGACTAGCCGTCGCCGAGCAGTACTTC. Its translation is CSAAKGLAVAEQYF.

Many counts were recorded for this clonotype. V is TRBV9 and J is TRBJ2-5; TRBD2 aligns across 10 bases. The V and J ends lost 2 bases and 2 bases, in that order; junction bases with no gene match: 6. CDR1 and CDR2 from the germline V gene are SGDLS and YYNGEE. The CDR3 covers 16 residues. The CDR3 sequence is CASSVSSGSGQETQYF. CDR3 coding DNA: TGTGCCAGCAGCGTCTCTAGCGGGAGTGGTCAAGAGACCCAGTACTTC.

This clonotype was seen many times. The chain combines TRBV6-5 with TRBJ2-1; 10 bases agree with TRBD2. Germline CDR1 and CDR2: MNHEY and SVGAGI. V lost 4 bases, J lost 7 bases, and 10 bases stayed unmatched. The CDR3 contains 16 residues. CDR3 region: CASSSSGREFVNEQFF. Written as DNA, the CDR3 is TGTGCCAGCAGTTCAAGCGGGAGGGAGTTTGTGAATGAGCAGTTCTTC.

In this sample, this clonotype turned up many times. CDR3: CASSPQRSYEQYF. The DNA for the CDR3 is TGTGCCAGCAGCCCGCAAAGGTCCTACGAGCAGTACTTC. The chain combines TRBV7-2 with TRBJ2-7, with no clear D. V was clipped by 5 bases and J by 1 base, with 9 bases between them. The CDR3 is 13 amino acids. Germline V gene sequence: CDR1 SGHTA, CDR2 FQGNSA.

This clonotype occurred many times. The rearrangement joins TRBV19 to TRBJ2-5; D may be TRBD1 (5 bases). This CDR3 comprises 13 residues. Germline CDR1 reads LNHDA; CDR2 reads SQIVND (reference sequence). The germline V and J ends were trimmed by 7 bases and 1 base, with 10 bases remaining between them. CDR3 DNA: TGTGCCAGTAACAAGGGGCTCCAAGAGACCCAGTACTTC. Protein: CASNKGLQETQYF.

The chain links TRBV12-3 or TRBV12-4 to TRBJ2-1; TRBD2 agrees at 7 bases. Losses at the gene ends were 6 bases for V and 6 bases for J; bases not matched to a gene: 11. The CDR3 length is 15 residues. CDR3 sequence: CASSPQPAGSNEQFF. DNA for the CDR3: TGTGCCAGCAGCCCCCAGCCAGCGGGAAGCAATGAGCAGTTCTTC.

This clonotype was counted ten times or more. The chain recombines TRBV5-1 with TRBJ2-7, with 10 positions matching TRBD1. V was clipped by 3 bases and J by 2 bases; unmatched bases: 2. Germline lookup yields CDR1 SGHRS and CDR2 YFSETQ. The CDR3 is 14 residues long. The CDR3 nucleotides are TGCGCCAGCAGCTCCGGGACAGGGGCCTACGAGCAGTACTTC. It encodes CASSSGTGAYEQYF.

The sample holds many counts of this clonotype. The chain recombines TRBV29-1 with TRBJ2-7; D possibly uses TRBD1 or TRBD2 (5 bases each). Trimming took off 6 bases at V and 4 bases at J, with 13 bases between the two ends. The CDR3 consists of 12 residues. CDR1 SQVTM and CDR2 ANQGSEA come from the germline V gene. The CDR3 protein is CSVYRPGYEQYF. In DNA form, the CDR3 reads TGCAGCGTCTACAGGCCGGGGTACGAGCAGTACTTC.

This clonotype has at least ten counts. The rearrangement uses TRBV12-3 or TRBV12-4 and TRBJ2-1; D unresolved. The CDR3 consists of 12 residues. V was trimmed by 5 bases and J by 7 bases, leaving 9 bases between them. The CDR3 sequence: CASSPTGNEQFF. Here the CDR3 DNA reads TGTGCCAGCAGTCCTACTGGGAATGAGCAGTTCTTC.

This clonotype occurred a few times. In DNA form, the CDR3 reads TGTGCCATCAGTGAGGCTGATACGCAGTATTTT. This sequence encodes CAISEADTQYF. The rearrangement joins TRBV10-3 to TRBJ2-3, with D unresolved. CDR3 length: 11 residues. The V gene's germline CDR1 is ENHRY and CDR2 SYGVKD. The V end was cut by 2 bases, the J end by 6 bases, with 3 bases between.

This clonotype has a count of ten or more. This may come from a read error, since a much larger clone is one base off. The chain carries TRBV28 and TRBJ2-5; D remains ambiguous. This CDR3 spans 11 amino acids. Germline CDR1 is MDHEN and CDR2 is SYDVKM. The V and J ends lost 6 bases and 2 bases respectively, with 4 bases between them. For the CDR3, the DNA is TGTGCCAGCAGCCAACAAGAGACCCAGTACTTC. Its translation: CASSQQETQYF.

This clonotype was counted ten times or more. The chain employs TRBV12-3 or TRBV12-4 and TRBJ1-4; the D is unclear. This CDR3 has 12 residues. With 6 bases removed from V and 10 bases from J, the gap between germline ends came to 12 bases. The CDR3, as DNA: TGTGCCAGCAGCCCATCCGGTGGAAAACTGTTTTTT. Residues: CASSPSGGKLFF.

This clonotype showed up many times. J is TRBJ1-3 and V is TRBV25-1; a weak D match, TRBD1 (6 bases). Germline assignment: CDR1 MGHDK and CDR2 SYGVNS. V lost 1 base and J 4 bases, leaving 14 bases between the germline ends. The CDR3 is 16 residues long. The CDR3 here is CASSEFRTAIGNTIYF. CDR3 nucleotide sequence: TGTGCCAGCAGTGAATTTCGGACAGCAATAGGAAACACCATATATTTT.

This rearrangement joins TRBV29-1 to TRBJ2-7; TRBD1 aligns across 8 bases. J gave up 1 base and V 4 bases, and 6 bases lay outside the gene matches. This CDR3 region has 14 residues. In germline, CDR1 is SQVTM, CDR2 ANQGSEA. CDR3: CSVGGQGGSYEQYF. As DNA, the CDR3 is TGCAGCGTTGGTGGACAGGGTGGTTCCTACGAGCAGTACTTC.

On this clonotype itself: It may be a read error: a sequence one base away is much more abundant. This chain links TRBV27 with TRBJ2-3; TRBD1 might be the D (5 bases). The length of the CDR3 is 14 residues. Looked up from germline, CDR1 is MNHEY and CDR2 is SMNVEV (reference sequence). CDR3 loop: CAGSSSAQGDTQYF. The DNA for the CDR3 is TGTGCCGGCAGTTCGTCGGCCCAGGGAGATACGCAGTATTTT.

Ten or more counts support this clonotype. This sequence joins TRBV28 and TRBJ2-1; 8 bases match TRBD1. Germline V gene data show CDR1 as MDHEN and CDR2 as SYDVKM. CDR3 length: 16 residues. The J segment lost 4 bases and the V segment lost 8 bases, leaving 13 bases of the junction unmatched. CDR3 region: CASQGTGTGDYNEQFF. The CDR3 DNA follows: TGTGCCAGCCAAGGAACCGGGACAGGAGATTACAATGAGCAGTTCTTC.

This clonotype came up many times. V is TRBV7-2 and J is TRBJ2-1; D not resolved. This CDR3 region has 16 residues. Germline V gives CDR1 SGHTA, CDR2 FQGNSA. Trimming stripped 1 base from V and 6 bases from J, with 16 bases between. CDR3 DNA sequence: TGTGCCAGCAGCTTAGTTGGCCACGCCGTGGCCAATGAGCAGTTCTTC. This encodes CASSLVGHAVANEQFF.